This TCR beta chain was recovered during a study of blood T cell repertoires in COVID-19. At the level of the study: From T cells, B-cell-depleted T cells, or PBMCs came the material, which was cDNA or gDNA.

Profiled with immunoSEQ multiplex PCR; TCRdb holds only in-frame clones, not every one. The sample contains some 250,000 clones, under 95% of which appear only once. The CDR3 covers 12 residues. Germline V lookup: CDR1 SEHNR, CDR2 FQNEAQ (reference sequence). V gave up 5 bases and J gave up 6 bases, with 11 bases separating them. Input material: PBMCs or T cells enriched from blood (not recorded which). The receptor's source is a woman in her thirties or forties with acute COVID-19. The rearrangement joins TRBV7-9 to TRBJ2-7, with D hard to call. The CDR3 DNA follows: TGTGCCAGCAGCCCTGCCGCTAGCGAGCAGTACTTC. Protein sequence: CASSPAASEQYF.